This T cell receptor beta chain appears in the sequencing data of a study of cytomegalovirus exposure and HLA in healthy donors. General study points: High specificity and sensitivity for cytomegalovirus status were reported for the classifier. A few of the chains that were CMV-associated were confirmed in vitro to be specific for CMV antigens.

Germline loops: CDR1 MNHEY, CDR2 SMNVEV (reference sequence). V trimming: 1 base; J trimming: 6 bases; junction bases outside the gene matches: 3. The CDR3 length is 14 residues. This clone occurred once. The antigen remains unidentified. The assay was immunoSEQ multiplex PCR, and TCRdb's table has in-frame clones only and misses some. The sample includes about 98,000 clones, about 90% of them seen just once. This chain uses TRBV27 with TRBJ2-7; 10 bases line up with TRBD2. This TCR was sampled from a man between 18 and 35 years old in good health and CMV-seropositive. What was sequenced was PBMCs. The CDR3 DNA reads as TGTGCCAGCAGTTTATTAGCGGGGGGCGGCGAGCAGTACTTC. As protein: CASSLLAGGGEQYF.